Listed below are T cell receptor beta chains from one sample, sequenced in a study of cytomegalovirus exposure and HLA in healthy donors. The table came from immunoSEQ multiplex PCR; TCRdb's copy has only in-frame clones and leaves some out. The sample comprises roughly 120,000 clones, under 80% of which are singletons, and roughly 11% rests with the top ten. Specimen: PBMCs. Receptors originate from a woman between 50 and 59 years old in good health and CMV-seropositive. CDR3s include the opening cysteine and the closing phenylalanine or tryptophan. D genes are given only for firm matches. Some rows mark clone size as missing; the rest say once, few, many or name a class of expanded clone.

>NA|TRBV6-1|TRBD1|TRBJ2-4
TGTGCCACCAGGACAGGGAAAAACATTCAGTACTTC
CATRTGKNIQYF
>NA|TRBV9|NA|TRBJ1-1
TGTGCCAGCAGCAGAGGGTACGAGGAAGCTTTCTTT
CASSRGYEEAFF
>NA|TRBV4-1|TRBD2|TRBJ2-5
TGCGCCAGCAGCCTAGGACTAGCGGGTCTTTGGGAGACCCAGTACTTC
CASSLGLAGLWETQYF
>NA|TRBV30|TRBD1|TRBJ1-2
TGTGCCTGGAGTATGATCCGGCAGGGGGCTAGGGGCTACACCTTC
CAWSMIRQGARGYTF
>NA|TRBV29-1|TRBD1|TRBJ1-2
TGCAGCGTTGAAGGGCAGGGGGGTAACTATGGCTACACCTTC
CSVEGQGGNYGYTF
>NA|TRBV6-1|TRBD1|TRBJ1-2
TGTGCCAGCAGTGAACCGCGACAGGGGGCGAATGGCTACACCTTC
CASSEPRQGANGYTF
>once|TRBV30|TRBD2|TRBJ2-1
TGTGCCTGGAGTGGACTAGCGGGAGTGGGGAGAAACAATGAGCAGTTCTTC
CAWSGLAGVGRNNEQFF
>NA|TRBV19|NA|TRBJ1-6
TGTGCCAGTAGTGACGGGGGAGGCAATTCACCCCTCCACTTT
CASSDGGGNSPLHF
>NA|TRBV7-2|TRBD1|TRBJ2-1
TGTGCCAGCAGCTCGATCACAGGGGAAAAGCAGTTCTTC
CASSSITGEKQFF
>once|TRBV5-4|NA|TRBJ2-5
TGTGCCAGCAGAAAGGGGACTGAAGAGACCCAGTACTTC
CASRKGTEETQYF
>NA|TRBV7-8|TRBD1|TRBJ1-4
TGTGCCAGCAGCTCCCTCACAGGGGGAGCAACTAATGAAAAACTGTTTTTT
CASSSLTGGATNEKLFF
>NA|TRBV28|NA|TRBJ2-7
TGTGCCAGCAGTCCCCAAAGACAGGCCCCCAGCGACGAGCAGTACTTC
CASSPQRQAPSDEQYF
>NA|TRBV5-5|NA|TRBJ1-1
TGTGCCAGCAGATACTGGACAGCTAACACTGAAGCTTTCTTT
CASRYWTANTEAFF
>NA|TRBV19|TRBD1|TRBJ1-1
TGTGCCAGTAGTACCGGACAGGGGGCAGGGAACACTGAAGCTTTCTTT
CASSTGQGAGNTEAFF
>few|TRBV5-1|TRBD2|TRBJ2-5
TGCGCCAGCAGCTTTCTTTTAGGACTAGCGGAAGAGACCCAGTACTTC
CASSFLLGLAEETQYF
>NA|TRBV29-1|NA|TRBJ1-5
TGCAGCGTTGAACAGGGGCCCAATCAGCCCCAGCATTTT
CSVEQGPNQPQHF
>NA|TRBV9|NA|TRBJ2-5
TGTGCCAGCAGCGTAGGTGTGCAGGGCGAGACCCAGTACTTC
CASSVGVQGETQYF
>NA|TRBV9|TRBD1|TRBJ1-1
TGTGCCAGCAGACCGGGGACAGGGGTCAACACTGAAGCTTTCTTT
CASRPGTGVNTEAFF
>NA|TRBV7-9|TRBD2|TRBJ2-3
TGTGCCAGCAGCTTACCCGCGGGGGACACAGATACGCAGTATTTT
CASSLPAGDTDTQYF
>NA|TRBV9|TRBD1|TRBJ2-7
TGTGCCAGCAGCCCAAACGGACAGGGCCGGGACGAGCAGTACTTC
CASSPNGQGRDEQYF
>NA|TRBV9|TRBD1|TRBJ2-1
TGTGCCAGCAGCGTAGCGGGACAGGGCTACAATGAGCAGTTCTTC
CASSVAGQGYNEQFF
>NA|TRBV29-1|NA|TRBJ2-6
TGCAGCGTTGAAGGAACGGGCTCTGGGGCCAACGTCCTGACTTTC
CSVEGTGSGANVLTF
>NA|TRBV7-9|TRBD1|TRBJ1-6
TGTGCCAGCAGCTTAGAGACAGGGTGGTCACCCCTCCACTTT
CASSLETGWSPLHF
>NA|TRBV7-9|NA|TRBJ1-1
TGTGCCAGCAGCCCACAGACGAACACTGAAGCTTTCTTT
CASSPQTNTEAFF
>NA|TRBV30|NA|TRBJ1-1
TGTGCCTGGAGTGGAGATACTGGGAACACTGAAGCTTTCTTT
CAWSGDTGNTEAFF
>NA|TRBV20-1|NA|TRBJ1-2
TGCAGTGCGCCCGGGGCGGGGGGCTACACCTTC
CSAPGAGGYTF
>NA|TRBV6-6|NA|TRBJ1-2
TGTGCCAGCAGTACAGTAATGACAGGAGTATATGGCTACACCTTC
CASSTVMTGVYGYTF
>few|TRBV4-2|TRBD2|TRBJ2-7
TGTGCCAGCAGCCAAGAATCGGGAGGGGTGAACGAGCAGTACTTC
CASSQESGGVNEQYF
>NA|TRBV4-1|TRBD1|TRBJ1-5
TGCGCCAGCAGCCTCTCCGGGACAGGGTATGGACAGCCCCAGCATTTT
CASSLSGTGYGQPQHF
>NA|TRBV13|NA|TRBJ2-3
TGTGCCAGCAGCTTAAAGAGTGGGATGGGGCAGGGCGACACAGATACGCAGTATTTT
CASSLKSGMGQGDTDTQYF
>NA|TRBV4-3|NA|TRBJ1-1
TGCGCCAGCAGCCAAGATTATGGCAGGGTGAACACTGAAGCTTTCTTT
CASSQDYGRVNTEAFF
>once|TRBV19|NA|TRBJ1-4
TGTGCCAGTAGTCTCCACCTTCAGGGTTCTGCAACTAATGAAAAACTGTTTTTT
CASSLHLQGSATNEKLFF
>NA|TRBV5-1|TRBD1|TRBJ2-7
TGCGCCAGCAGCACAGGGGGCCCCGGGGACGAGCAGTACTTC
CASSTGGPGDEQYF
>NA|TRBV30|TRBD1|TRBJ1-1
TGTGCCTGGGGAGGGTGGCAGGGGGCTTGGGGCACTGAAGCTTTCTTT
CAWGGWQGAWGTEAFF
>NA|TRBV11-1|NA|TRBJ2-3
TGTGCCAGCAGCTTGGGACTAGATACGCAGTATTTT
CASSLGLDTQYF
>once|TRBV6-1|TRBD1|TRBJ1-4
TGTGCCAGCAGCGTAGGGGGCCTCGAAAAACTGTTTTTT
CASSVGGLEKLFF
>NA|TRBV28|NA|TRBJ2-6
TGTGCCAGCTCGGGGGGCCTCTCTGGGGCCAACGTCCTGACTTTC
CASSGGLSGANVLTF
>NA|TRBV7-2|TRBD1|TRBJ1-1
TGTGCCAGCAGCCCTCAGGGGGCTCAGTGGGCTTTCTTT
CASSPQGAQWAFF
>NA|TRBV30|NA|TRBJ1-3
TGTGCCTGGAGTCGGGCGGGAGGCTCTGGAAACACCATATATTTT
CAWSRAGGSGNTIYF
>NA|TRBV19|NA|TRBJ1-1
TGTGCCAGTAGTAGATGGACAGCCATGAACACTGAAGCTTTCTTT
CASSRWTAMNTEAFF
>NA|TRBV5-1|NA|TRBJ1-5
TGCGCCAGCAGCTTGTCCGGACAGTTAAATCAGCCCCAGCATTTT
CASSLSGQLNQPQHF
>NA|TRBV28|NA|TRBJ2-7
TGTGCCAGCAGCCCGAGGACTTTCGCCTACGAGCAGTACTTC
CASSPRTFAYEQYF
>NA|TRBV11-3|TRBD1|TRBJ2-1
TGTGCCAGCAGCGACCGGGACAGGCCCGTCGAGCAGTTCTTC
CASSDRDRPVEQFF
>NA|TRBV9|NA|TRBJ2-1
TGTGCCAGCAGCGAACAGGTAAACTCCTACAATGAGCAGTTCTTC
CASSEQVNSYNEQFF
>NA|TRBV2|NA|TRBJ1-2
TGTGCCAGCAGTGATCTTGGGCCGGTCTTGAGCTATGGCTACACCTTC
CASSDLGPVLSYGYTF
>NA|TRBV5-4|NA|TRBJ2-3
TGTGCCAGCAGCTTAGGAGGGGACCCAACAGATACGCAGTATTTT
CASSLGGDPTDTQYF
>NA|TRBV4-2|TRBD2|TRBJ2-2
TGTGCCAGCAGCCAATTGACTAGCGGGAGTAACCGGGAGCTGTTTTTT
CASSQLTSGSNRELFF
>NA|TRBV30|TRBD1|TRBJ1-6
TGTGCCTGGAGTGTACCCAGGACAGGGGGGAATAATTCACCCCTCCACTTT
CAWSVPRTGGNNSPLHF
>few|TRBV9|NA|TRBJ2-1
TGTGCCAGCAGCGTTGGTACTCGTTCAAACAATGAGCAGTTCTTC
CASSVGTRSNNEQFF
>NA|TRBV6-1|NA|TRBJ1-1
TGTGCCAGCAGTGTTGACTGGCGCACTGAAGCTTTCTTT
CASSVDWRTEAFF
>NA|TRBV7-2|TRBD1|TRBJ1-2
TGTGCCATAGACAGGGTCGGCGGCTATGGCTACACCTTC
CAIDRVGGYGYTF
>NA|TRBV11-2|NA|TRBJ1-2
TGTGCCAGCAGCTTAGACCCCTTTAGACAGTCCTTACTCACTAACTATGGCTACACCTTC
CASSLDPFRQSLLTNYGYTF
>NA|TRBV7-6|NA|TRBJ2-1
TGTGCCAGCAGCCGTGACAGGGGCGGGGGTGAGCAGTTCTTC
CASSRDRGGGEQFF
>NA|TRBV7-2|NA|TRBJ2-3
TGTGCCAGCAGCGAACGACAGATCACAGATACGCAGTATTTT
CASSERQITDTQYF
>NA|TRBV6-1|NA|TRBJ2-7
TGTGCCAGCAGTGAAGCGCAGGGCCTCTACGAGCAGTACTTC
CASSEAQGLYEQYF
>NA|TRBV30|NA|TRBJ1-1
TGTGCCTGGAGTCAGGGTGACGCTGAAGCTTTCTTT
CAWSQGDAEAFF
>NA|TRBV30|TRBD2|TRBJ2-1
TGTGCCGGTAGCGGGAGAGCTCCCAATGAGCAGTTCTTC
CAGSGRAPNEQFF
>NA|TRBV7-8|TRBD1|TRBJ2-1
TGTGCCAGCAGCTCCACCGGACAGGTCTCCTACAATGAGCAGTTCTTC
CASSSTGQVSYNEQFF
>few|TRBV18|NA|TRBJ1-2
TGTGCCAGCTCACCAACACGGGACTATGGCTACACCTTC
CASSPTRDYGYTF
>NA|TRBV9|NA|TRBJ2-1
TGTGCCAGCAGCGTAGAGGTAGAGGGGGAAGCCTACAATGAGCAGTTCTTC
CASSVEVEGEAYNEQFF